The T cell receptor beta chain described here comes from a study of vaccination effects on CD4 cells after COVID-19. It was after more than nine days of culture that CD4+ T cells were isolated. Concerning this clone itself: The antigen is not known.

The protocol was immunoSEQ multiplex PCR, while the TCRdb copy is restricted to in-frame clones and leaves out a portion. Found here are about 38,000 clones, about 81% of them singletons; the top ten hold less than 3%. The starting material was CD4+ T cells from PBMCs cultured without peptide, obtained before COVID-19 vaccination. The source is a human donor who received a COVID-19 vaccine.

The CDR3 spells CASDRVSEKLFF. Here the CDR3 DNA reads TGTGCCAGCGACAGGGTATCTGAAAAACTGTTTTTT. The chain links TRBV6-5 to TRBJ1-4; 7 bases fit TRBD1. V shed 8 bases and J 7 bases; nucleotides not matched to a gene: 4. The CDR3 has 12 residues. CDR1 MNHEY and CDR2 SVGAGI come from the germline V gene.